This T cell receptor (beta chain) was identified during a study of shared T cell receptors in the human thymus. CDR1 GTSNPN and CDR2 SVGIG come from the germline V gene (reference sequence). This CDR3 contains 11 residues. V gave up 4 bases and J gave up 9 bases, with 12 bases separating them. Repertoires were generated with immunoSEQ multiplex PCR, while TCRdb's copy carries only in-frame clones and drops some. The sample records about 660,000 clones, around 87% being singletons. This same sample was also taken into another study, of human thymus T cells. That paper states: The people who donated were healthy Finnish babies having corrective surgery for congenital heart defects. Corrective cardiac surgery supplied the resected thymus tissue. Thymic and blood repertoires appeared to display a bias in their usage of V and J genes. Unrelated individuals had highly overlapping thymic repertoires, as reported in related research.

This TCR was sampled from a boy less than two years old with a congenital heart defect. Sequences were obtained from thymocytes. V and J are TRBV30 and TRBJ1-1; D is undetermined. CDR3 DNA sequence: TGTGCCTGGATCTGGGAGAGCCAAGCTTTCTTT. Amino acids: CAWIWESQAFF.